One sample yielded the 5 T cell receptor delta chains listed below, sequenced in a study of γδ T cells in repeated Plasmodium falciparum infection. Flow sorting of PBMC yielded separate Vgamma9/Vdelta2+ and Vdelta2-negative gammadelta T cell populations for bulk repertoire analysis. TCRdb re-called clones from the multiplex PCR reads via CATT. The repertoire holds some 100,000 delta-chain clones, with over 1.3% as singletons. The sequencing sample was made of gamma-delta T cells from blood. Receptors were obtained from a pool of human donors (malaria-infected and uninfected, not separated).

In this sample, this clone turned up a few times. A far larger clone is just one base off, so this is likely a read error. Distinct nucleotide sequences in the sample also encode this CDR3. The J gene has no call, while the V gene is TRDV2. CDR3 length: 16 residues. Per germline, CDR1 GEAIGNYY and CDR2 EKD. CDR3 nucleotide sequence: TGTGCCTGTGACACCGAACTCTCCTGGGACACCCGACAGATGTTCTTC. Its translation: CACDTELSWDTRQMFF.

In its sample, this clone was seen many times. TCRdb attributes to this sequence the protein of a much larger clone, which differs from the DNA translation at residue 18; a read error is likely, and the protein displayed is translated from the DNA. The genes are TRDV1 and TRDJ1, with 9 positions matching TRDD2. The germline CDR1 and CDR2 sequences are TSWWSYY and QGS. The CDR3 is made up of 21 amino acids. The CDR3 DNA reads TGTGCTCTTGGGAAACCTTCCTACTGGAGGCGTGATCCGTCTGACACCGATAGACTCATCTTT. Residues: CALGKPSYWRRDPSDTDRLIF.

To note about this clone: A read error is likely here: a far larger clone is one base away. The sample contains more than one DNA sequence encoding this CDR3. The gene calls are TRDV1 and TRDJ1; 8 nucleotides agree with TRDD3. TCRdb leaves out the J gene; it was filled in here by matching the DNA to germline. This CDR3 region has 26 residues. V lost 0 bases, J lost 0 bases, and 33 bases stayed unmatched. Germline V gives CDR1 TSWWSYY, CDR2 QGS. CDR3 amino acids: CALGELGRGLPTPWGRNLMYTDKLIF. In nucleotides, the CDR3 is TGTGCTCTTGGGGAACTGGGGAGGGGCCTCCCCACGCCCTGGGGGAGAAACCTGATGTACACCGATAAACTCATCTTT.

Remarks on this clone: TCRdb records a much larger clone's protein for this DNA, with a difference at residue 13 that likely arises from a read error; the protein given is the translation of the DNA. The chain recombines TRDV1 with TRDJ1; D possibly corresponds to TRDD3 (5 bases). Here the J gene came from matching the DNA to germline, since TCRdb omits it. Per germline, CDR1 TSWWSYY and CDR2 QGS. This CDR3 is 16 amino acids long. The CDR3: CALGELPPRSMDRLIF. The DNA for the CDR3 is TGTGCTCTTGGGGAACTCCCTCCTCGGTCCATGGATAGACTCATCTTT.

This clone came up a few times. This probably arose from a read error, given a far larger clone one base away. Other DNA sequences in this sample translate to the same CDR3. V and J are TRDV1 and TRDJ1; 8 bases line up with TRDD3. No J segment appears in TCRdb, so it was assigned here by matching the sequence to germline. The ends lost 4 bases at V and 0 bases at J; junction bases unmatched: 31. The CDR3 length is 24 residues. CDR1 TSWWSYY and CDR2 QGS come from the germline V gene. CDR3 bases: TGTGCTCTTGGGGCTCGGTTGGGACCCACGAACCTCCTATACTGGGGGTATGACACCGATAAACTCATCTTT. Its protein product is CALGARLGPTNLLYWGYDTDKLIF.